These 11 T cell receptor beta chains were sequenced from one sample in a study of metastatic and nonmetastatic thyroid tumors. With MiXCR, TCRdb called clones anew from the PCR reads. The sample records approximately 40,000 clones, more than 20% being singletons. Thyroid surgery took place with no prior treatment in any patient. Sequencing input: blood. These receptors all come from a female donor with papillary thyroid cancer or a benign thyroid nodule (not recorded which). Some clones in this sample may be carry-over from other donors' samples.

This chain uses TRBV7-9 with TRBJ1-2, with D uncertain. The ends were cut back, 3 bases at V and 7 bases at J, with 18 bases in the middle. The CDR3 extends over 15 amino acids. Germline assignment: CDR1 SEHNR and CDR2 FQNEAQ (reference sequence). CDR3 sequence: CASSFTGVAPFGYTF. The CDR3 bases are TGTGCCAGCAGCTTTACTGGGGTCGCACCTTTTGGCTACACCTTC.

This clone was seen just once. Since a much larger clone is just one base distant, this may be a read error. The chain has TRBV5-4 and TRBJ2-3; the match to TRBD2 covers 11 bases. The CDR3 consists of 16 residues. In germline, CDR1 is SGHNT, CDR2 YYREEE (reference sequence). Trimming removed 3 bases from V and 2 bases from J; junction bases left unmatched: 5. CDR3 residues: CASSSLLAGDTDTQYF. CDR3 DNA: TGTGCCAGCAGCTCACTACTAGCGGGAGACACAGATACGCAGTATTTT.

This clone was counted at least ten times. The chain joins TRBV5-1 to TRBJ1-1; 9 bases line up with TRBD1. This CDR3 is 15 amino acids long. The V gene's germline CDR1 is SGHRS and CDR2 YFSETQ. V trimming: 4 bases; J trimming: 4 bases; junction bases outside the gene matches: 8. CDR3 in DNA: TGCGCCAGCAGCCCGGGGGGGACAGGGATCACTGAAGCTTTCTTT. Its protein is CASSPGGTGITEAFF. Full variable domain (missing parts from reference TRBV5-1 and TRBJ1-1): KAGVTQTPRYLIKTRGQQVTLSCSPISGHRSVSWYQQTPGQGLQFLFEYFSETQRNKGNFPGRFSGRQFSNSRSEMNVSTLELGDSALYLCASSPGGTGITEAFFGQGTRLTVV.

This clone showed up many times. The gene calls are TRBV15 and TRBJ1-1, with a possible D match to TRBD1 (5 bases). This CDR3 spans 14 amino acids. Per germline, CDR1 LNHNV and CDR2 YYDKDF (reference sequence). V lost 6 bases and J 6 bases, leaving 17 bases between the germline ends. CDR3 protein: CATRDPGLWAEAFF. As DNA, the CDR3 is TGTGCCACCAGGGATCCAGGGCTGTGGGCTGAAGCTTTCTTT.

In this sample, this clone turned up many times. The CDR3 loop is CAISESSGQETQYF. CDR3 nucleotide sequence: TGTGCCATCAGTGAGTCTAGCGGCCAAGAGACCCAGTACTTC. The V and J genes are TRBV10-3 and TRBJ2-5; a weak D match, TRBD2 (6 bases). Germline V gene sequence: CDR1 ENHRY, CDR2 SYGVKD. The CDR3 covers 14 residues. V was shortened by 0 bases and J by 1 base, with 6 bases between the two germline ends.

Ten or more counts support this clone. The chain couples TRBV25-1 to TRBJ2-3; possible D gene TRBD1, 7 bases. V was trimmed by 8 bases and J by 4 bases, leaving 25 bases between them. This CDR3 comprises 17 residues. Germline-derived CDR1 and CDR2 are MGHDK and SYGVNS. The CDR3 sequence is CASVGGLALREADTQYF. In nucleotides, the CDR3 is TGTGCCAGCGTAGGGGGCCTAGCGTTGAGGGAGGCAGATACGCAGTATTTT.

This clone counts as medium-sized. V and J are TRBV28 and TRBJ2-7; tentative D call: TRBD2 (6 bases). CDR3 size: 18 residues. Germline V gene data show CDR1 as MDHEN and CDR2 as SYDVKM. V lost 3 bases and J 3 bases, leaving 24 bases between the germline ends. CDR3: CASSFPAGTPSNGYEQYF. The CDR3 DNA reads TGTGCCAGCAGTTTTCCAGCGGGTACCCCCTCGAATGGCTACGAGCAGTACTTC.

This clone was observed a handful of times. The chain recombines TRBV6-1 with TRBJ1-2; D might be TRBD1 (5 bases). The CDR3 is made up of 16 amino acids. Germline CDR1 reads MNHNS; CDR2 reads SASEGT. V was pared by 6 bases and J by 0 bases, with 17 bases between. CDR3 sequence reads: CASRLGPLNTNYGYTF. The CDR3 DNA follows: TGTGCCAGCAGATTGGGACCGCTAAACACTAACTATGGCTACACCTTC.

Ten or more counts support this clone. The chain employs TRBV12-3 or TRBV12-4 and TRBJ2-2, with D hard to call. The CDR3 runs 12 residues. Trimming pared 6 bases from V and 7 bases from J, leaving 9 bases between. CDR3 nucleotide sequence: TGTGCCAGCAGCCGTCCTGGCGGGGAGCTGTTTTTT. This gives the protein CASSRPGGELFF.

The CDR3 nucleotides read TGTGCCAGCAGTGGATGGCCCGGGAGCGGGAGGTCCACAGATACGCAGTATTTT. Protein sequence: CASSGWPGSGRSTDTQYF. This chain connects TRBV25-1 to TRBJ2-3; TRBD2 aligns across 9 bases. This CDR3 has 18 amino acids. Germline CDR1 reads MGHDK; CDR2 reads SYGVNS. With V trimmed by 4 bases and J by 2 bases, 13 bases remained unmatched. The full variable domain, completed using reference TRBV25-1 and TRBJ2-3, is EADIYQTPRYLVIGTGKKITLECSQTMGHDKMYWYQQDPGMELHLIHYSYGVNSTEKGDLSSESTVSRIRTEHFPLTLESARPSHTSQYLCASSGWPGSGRSTDTQYFGPGTRLTVL.

The V call is TRBV2, the J call TRBJ1-2; 7 bases match TRBD1. This CDR3 has 14 amino acids. CDR1 and CDR2 from the germline V gene are SNHLY and FYNNEI. With 8 bases clipped from V and 7 bases from J, the junction kept 13 bases outside the gene matches. In nucleotides, the CDR3 is TGTGCCAGCTCATCTGACAGGGTTGTGGGTGGCTACACCTTC. Its protein product is CASSSDRVVGGYTF.